This T cell receptor beta chain was documented in a study of T cells in Graves' hyperthyroidism and ophthalmopathy. Amplification of TCR beta CDR3 regions was performed using RNA transcripts as template. A set of HTBI primers served as the primers for a first-round RT-PCR of the TCR CDR3. MiXCR, applied by TCRdb to the multiplex PCR reads, yields one record per CDR3 protein. The sample carries 150,000 or so distinct CDR3 sequences, around 20% recorded once. This CDR3 region has 13 residues. The germline V gene has CDR1 MDHEN and CDR2 SYDVKM. V lost 8 bases, J lost 0 bases, and 10 bases lay in between. Hyperthyroidism patients were newly diagnosed, had disease duration under 2 months, and were aged 18 to 65 years. Uncontrolled infection, other autoimmune disease, pregnancy and lactation each barred patients from inclusion. It was less than 13 ml of fresh peripheral blood that supplied the PBMCs. This clonotype was seen repeatedly, ten times or more.

The receptor's source is a woman in her 50s with Graves' hyperthyroidism that later progressed to Graves' ophthalmopathy. Sequenced: blood. V is TRBV28 and J is TRBJ1-1; D is uncertain. The CDR3 is CASRPDLNTEAFF. The CDR3 coding sequence is TGTGCCAGCCGACCAGATTTGAACACTGAAGCTTTCTTT.